This is a list of T cell receptor beta chains from one sample in a study of T cell changes during pregnancy in multiple sclerosis. Libraries were prepared by immunoSEQ multiplex PCR; TCRdb keeps only in-frame clonotypes and omits some of them. The sample carries some 40,000 clones, just under 95% recorded once. Specimen: CD8+ T cells from peripheral blood mononuclear cells, collected in the third trimester of pregnancy. The source is a female donor with multiple sclerosis, enrolled in a pregnancy study. Both conserved end residues are part of each CDR3. A D gene is named only where the DNA matches it firmly. The size entry is marked missing in some rows and otherwise reads once, few, many or a size class.

v_call	clone_size	j_call	d_call	cdr3_nt	cdr3_aa
TRBV29-1	-	TRBJ1-4	-	TGCAGCGTTGTATCGGGACTCTCAGAACTGTTTTTT	CSVVSGLSELFF
TRBV19	-	TRBJ1-2	TRBD1	TGTGCCAGTATTAGTGACGGACAGGGCTGGGGCTACACCTTC	CASISDGQGWGYTF
TRBV9	-	TRBJ2-1	-	TGTGCCAGCAGCGTAGCAGGGGCCCACAATGAGCAGTTCTTC	CASSVAGAHNEQFF
TRBV19	-	TRBJ2-3	-	TGTGCCACTAGGGAGAGAGGAGGAGATACGCAGTATTTT	CATRERGGDTQYF
TRBV2	-	TRBJ2-3	TRBD1	TGTGCCAGCAGTATCCGGGACAGGGTCGACACAGATACGCAGTATTTT	CASSIRDRVDTDTQYF
TRBV2	-	TRBJ1-1	-	TGTGCCAGCAGTGTTATTCAGGATAAAGAAGCTTTCTTT	CASSVIQDKEAFF
TRBV19	-	TRBJ1-5	-	TGTGCCAGTAGTACGGTATTCGGTAGCAATCAGCCCCAGCATTTT	CASSTVFGSNQPQHF
TRBV7-6	-	TRBJ1-1	-	TGTGCCAGCAGCTCATCAGGGGTGAACACTGAAGCTTTCTTT	CASSSSGVNTEAFF
TRBV7-6	-	TRBJ1-3	TRBD1	TGTGCCAGCAGCTTGTCAACAGGGGGCAGGGGAAACACCATATATTTT	CASSLSTGGRGNTIYF
TRBV6-1	-	TRBJ2-1	TRBD1	TGTGCCAGCAGTCAGGGACAGGAGTACAATGAGCAGTTCTTC	CASSQGQEYNEQFF
TRBV9	-	TRBJ1-6	-	TGTGCCAGCAGCGTAGGGGAGGGGGTCGCCTATAATTCACCCCTCCACTTT	CASSVGEGVAYNSPLHF
TRBV2	-	TRBJ2-1	TRBD1	TGTGCCAGCAGCCCAGGGACAGGGCGTGGACTTGGCTACAATGAGCAGTTCTTC	CASSPGTGRGLGYNEQFF
TRBV19	-	TRBJ1-6	-	TGTGCCAGTAGTATGGGGCCAGCTCATTCACCCCTCCACTTT	CASSMGPAHSPLHF
TRBV4-1	-	TRBJ1-4	-	TGCGCCAGCAGTCAACAGGGAAATGAAAAACTGTTTTTT	CASSQQGNEKLFF
TRBV13	-	TRBJ2-7	TRBD2	TGTGCCAGCAGCCCGGGACTAGCGGGGGGCCTATACGAGCAGTACTTC	CASSPGLAGGLYEQYF
TRBV9	-	TRBJ2-1	-	TGTGCCAGCAGCGTATCCCATTACAATGAGCAGTTCTTC	CASSVSHYNEQFF
TRBV25-1	-	TRBJ2-5	TRBD1	TGTGCCAGCAGTACACCGGGACAGGGAGGAGAGACCCAGTACTTC	CASSTPGQGGETQYF
TRBV29-1	-	TRBJ2-5	-	TGCAGCGTAGTCTTAGGGGCCCAAGAGACCCAGTACTTC	CSVVLGAQETQYF
TRBV18	-	TRBJ2-3	-	TGTGCCAGCTCACCTCCGGTATCTAGCACAGATACGCAGTATTTT	CASSPPVSSTDTQYF
TRBV7-3	once	TRBJ2-7	-	TGTGCCAGCAGCCCCTCCGCCGCAGTAACCTACGAGCAGTACTTC	CASSPSAAVTYEQYF
TRBV28	-	TRBJ1-2	-	TGTGCCAGCAGTCCCGATGGAGGGGGCTACACCTTC	CASSPDGGGYTF
TRBV19	-	TRBJ1-1	-	TGTGCCAGTAGTATAGTCGCGGAGATCCACACTGAAGCTTTCTTT	CASSIVAEIHTEAFF